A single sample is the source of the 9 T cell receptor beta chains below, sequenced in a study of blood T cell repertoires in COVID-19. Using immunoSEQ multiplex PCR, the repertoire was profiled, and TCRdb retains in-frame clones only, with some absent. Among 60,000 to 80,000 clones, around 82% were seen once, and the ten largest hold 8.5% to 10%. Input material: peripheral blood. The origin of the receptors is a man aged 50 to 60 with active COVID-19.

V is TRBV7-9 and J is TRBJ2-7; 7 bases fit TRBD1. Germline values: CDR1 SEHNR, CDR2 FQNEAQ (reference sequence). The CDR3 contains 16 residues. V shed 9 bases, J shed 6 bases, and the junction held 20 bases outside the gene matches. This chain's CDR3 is CASHRTGTDFFGEQYF. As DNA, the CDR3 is TGTGCCAGTCATCGGACCGGGACAGACTTTTTCGGCGAGCAGTACTTC.

The CDR3 loop reads CASSHQGGVNNEQFF. The CDR3 region has the DNA TGTGCCAGCAGCCATCAGGGTGGGGTGAACAATGAGCAGTTCTTC. V and J are TRBV3-1 (or the pseudogene TRBV3-2) and TRBJ2-1; perhaps TRBD1 as D (5 bases). The V and J ends lost 3 bases and 5 bases respectively, with 14 bases between them. The germline V gene has CDR1 LGHDT and CDR2 YNNKEL (reference sequence). The CDR3 has 15 residues.

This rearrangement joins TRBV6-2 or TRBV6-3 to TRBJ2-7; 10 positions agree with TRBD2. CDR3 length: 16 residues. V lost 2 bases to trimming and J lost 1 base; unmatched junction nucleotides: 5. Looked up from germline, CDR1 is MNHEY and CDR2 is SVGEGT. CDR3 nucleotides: TGTGCCAGCAGTTACCATCCTAGCGGGGGTTCCTACGAGCAGTACTTC. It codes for CASSYHPSGGSYEQYF.

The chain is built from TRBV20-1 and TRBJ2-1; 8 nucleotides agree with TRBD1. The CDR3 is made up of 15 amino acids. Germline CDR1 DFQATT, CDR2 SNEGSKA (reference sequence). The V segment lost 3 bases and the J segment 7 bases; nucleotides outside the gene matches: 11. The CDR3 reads CSASGPGQVGNEQFF. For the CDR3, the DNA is TGCAGTGCTAGTGGCCCGGGACAGGTGGGTAATGAGCAGTTCTTC.

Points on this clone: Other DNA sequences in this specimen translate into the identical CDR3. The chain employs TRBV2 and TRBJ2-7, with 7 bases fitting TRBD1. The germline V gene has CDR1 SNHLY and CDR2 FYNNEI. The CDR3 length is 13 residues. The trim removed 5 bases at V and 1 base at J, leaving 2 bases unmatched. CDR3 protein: CASSRDSSYEQYF. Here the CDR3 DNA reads TGTGCCAGCAGTAGGGACAGTTCCTACGAGCAGTACTTC. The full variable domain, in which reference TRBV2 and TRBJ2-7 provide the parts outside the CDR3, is EPEVTQTPSHQVTQMGQEVILRCVPISNHLYFYWYRQILGQKVEFLVSFYNNEISEKSEIFDDQFSVERPDGSNFTLKIRSTKLEDSAMYFCASSRDSSYEQYFGPGTRLTVT.

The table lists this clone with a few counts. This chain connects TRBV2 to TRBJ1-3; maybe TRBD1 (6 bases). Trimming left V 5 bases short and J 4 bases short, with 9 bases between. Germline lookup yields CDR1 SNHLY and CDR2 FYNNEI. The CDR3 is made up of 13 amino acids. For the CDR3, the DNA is TGTGCCAGCAGTTCGGACAGAGGAAACACCATATATTTT. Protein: CASSSDRGNTIYF.

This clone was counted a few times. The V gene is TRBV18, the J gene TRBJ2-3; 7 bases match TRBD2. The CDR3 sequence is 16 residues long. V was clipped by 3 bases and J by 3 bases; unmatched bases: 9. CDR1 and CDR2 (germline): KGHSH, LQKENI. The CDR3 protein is CASSPSGTAGTDTQYF. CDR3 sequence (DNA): TGTGCCAGCTCACCCTCGGGAACAGCGGGGACAGATACGCAGTATTTT.

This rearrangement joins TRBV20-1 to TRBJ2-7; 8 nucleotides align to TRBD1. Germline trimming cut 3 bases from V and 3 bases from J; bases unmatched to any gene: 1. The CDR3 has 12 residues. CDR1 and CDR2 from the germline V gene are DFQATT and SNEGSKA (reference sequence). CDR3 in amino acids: CSASTGGYEQYF. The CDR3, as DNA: TGCAGTGCTAGTACAGGGGGCTACGAGCAGTACTTC.

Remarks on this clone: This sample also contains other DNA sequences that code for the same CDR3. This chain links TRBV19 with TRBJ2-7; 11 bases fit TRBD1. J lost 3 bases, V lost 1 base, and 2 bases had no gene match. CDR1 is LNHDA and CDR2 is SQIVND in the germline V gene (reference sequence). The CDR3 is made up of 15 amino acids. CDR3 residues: CASSIGTGGIYEQYF. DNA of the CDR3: TGTGCCAGTAGTATAGGGACAGGGGGCATCTACGAGCAGTACTTC.